This TCR beta chain was obtained from a study of technical replicates of blood from four donors. Libraries were prepared by immunoSEQ multiplex PCR; TCRdb keeps only in-frame clonotypes and omits some of them. This sample has fewer than 110,000 clones, with just over 95% found just once. What was sequenced was T cells isolated from PBMCs. The sequence was obtained from a human donor in good health.

Here the CDR3 DNA reads TGCGCCAGCAGCCCGGTAGCGGGGGGCGGGGTAGATACGCAGTATTTT. Translated, it gives CASSPVAGGGVDTQYF. The chain couples TRBV5-1 to TRBJ2-3; 10 positions agree with TRBD2. There are 16 residues in the CDR3. The germline gives CDR1 SGHRS, CDR2 YFSETQ. V was pared by 4 bases and J by 5 bases, with 10 bases of the junction left unmatched.